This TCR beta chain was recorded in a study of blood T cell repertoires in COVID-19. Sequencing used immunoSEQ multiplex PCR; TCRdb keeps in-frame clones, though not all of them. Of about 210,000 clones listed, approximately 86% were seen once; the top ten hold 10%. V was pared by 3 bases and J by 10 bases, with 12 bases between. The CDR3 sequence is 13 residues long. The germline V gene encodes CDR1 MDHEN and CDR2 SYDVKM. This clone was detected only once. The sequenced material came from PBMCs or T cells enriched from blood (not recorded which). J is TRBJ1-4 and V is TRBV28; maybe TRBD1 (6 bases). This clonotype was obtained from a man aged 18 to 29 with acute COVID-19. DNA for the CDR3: TGTGCCAGCAGTTTGGGGGCGGATCGAAAACTGTTTTTT. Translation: CASSLGADRKLFF.